Listed below are T cell receptor beta chains from one sample, sequenced in a study of blood T cells in healthy people across ages. TCRdb ran MiXCR on the 5' RACE reads and lists one entry per CDR3 protein. The table includes 600,000 or so distinct CDR3 sequences, approximately 30% detected once. Sequences were obtained from blood. These receptors all stem from a woman of 80 years or more in good health. CDR3s include the opening cysteine and the closing phenylalanine or tryptophan. The D gene is left open where the match is weak. The listing skips clone size in some rows; elsewhere it reads once, few, many or a size class.

V gene: TRBV4-3
clone size: many
J gene: TRBJ1-2
D gene: NA
CDR3 protein: CASSQESGYNYGYTF
CDR3 DNA: TGCGCCAGCAGCCAAGAATCGGGGTACAACTATGGCTACACCTTC

V gene: TRBV20-1
clone size: many
J gene: TRBJ2-5
D gene: TRBD2
CDR3 protein: CSATPGGGETQYF
CDR3 DNA: TGCAGTGCTACCCCGGGGGGAGGCGAGACCCAGTACTTC

V gene: TRBV9
clone size: many
J gene: TRBJ2-3
D gene: NA
CDR3 protein: CASALGGSAPDTQYF
CDR3 DNA: TGTGCCAGCGCCCTGGGCGGCAGTGCCCCAGATACGCAGTATTTT

V gene: TRBV6-5
clone size: many
J gene: TRBJ2-1
D gene: NA
CDR3 protein: CASSSWNEQFF
CDR3 DNA: TGTGCCAGCAGTTCTTGGAATGAGCAGTTCTTC

V gene: TRBV6-5
clone size: NA
J gene: TRBJ2-1
D gene: TRBD2
CDR3 protein: CASSYSGLAAYNEQFF
CDR3 DNA: TGTGCCAGCAGTTACTCGGGGCTAGCGGCTTACAATGAGCAGTTCTTC

V gene: TRBV5-1
clone size: few
J gene: TRBJ1-2
D gene: NA
CDR3 protein: CASSLVSGRENAGYTF
CDR3 DNA: TGCGCCAGCAGCTTGGTGTCAGGGAGGGAGAACGCTGGCTACACCTTC

V gene: TRBV7-9
clone size: many
J gene: TRBJ2-7
D gene: NA
CDR3 protein: CASSLAGDTLSYEQYF
CDR3 DNA: TGTGCCAGCAGCTTAGCGGGGGACACACTCTCCTACGAGCAGTACTTC

V gene: TRBV20-1
clone size: many
J gene: TRBJ1-2
D gene: NA
CDR3 protein: CSARDLSGPGYGYTF
CDR3 DNA: TGCAGTGCTAGAGATCTGTCAGGGCCTGGCTATGGCTACACCTTC

V gene: TRBV7-2
clone size: few
J gene: TRBJ1-1
D gene: NA
CDR3 protein: CASSLVRADLNTEAFF
CDR3 DNA: TGTGCCAGCAGCTTAGTCCGGGCAGACCTGAACACTGAAGCTTTCTTT

V gene: TRBV12-3/TRBV12-4
clone size: many
J gene: TRBJ1-5
D gene: NA
CDR3 protein: CASNWGGGGMSQPQHF
CDR3 DNA: TGTGCCAGCAATTGGGGTGGGGGGGGCATGAGTCAGCCCCAGCATTTT

V gene: TRBV12-3/TRBV12-4
clone size: many
J gene: TRBJ2-2
D gene: NA
CDR3 protein: CASSLVRLQGNTGELFF
CDR3 DNA: TGTGCCAGCAGTTTAGTGAGGCTACAGGGTAACACCGGGGAGCTGTTTTTT

V gene: TRBV11-2
clone size: many
J gene: TRBJ2-1
D gene: NA
CDR3 protein: CASSFLLGEGEQFF
CDR3 DNA: TGTGCCAGCAGCTTCCTCTTGGGGGAAGGTGAGCAGTTCTTC

V gene: TRBV5-6
clone size: NA
J gene: TRBJ2-2
D gene: TRBD1
CDR3 protein: CASSYGQGMRTGELFF
CDR3 DNA: TGTGCCAGCAGCTACGGACAGGGGATGAGGACCGGGGAGCTGTTTTTT

V gene: TRBV9
clone size: many
J gene: TRBJ2-3
D gene: NA
CDR3 protein: CASSAVTSTDTQYF
CDR3 DNA: TGTGCCAGCAGCGCGGTGACATCCACAGATACGCAGTATTTT

V gene: TRBV7-2
clone size: many
J gene: TRBJ2-3
D gene: TRBD2
CDR3 protein: CASSWGLARADTQYF
CDR3 DNA: TGTGCCAGCAGCTGGGGACTAGCTAGGGCAGATACGCAGTATTTT

V gene: TRBV5-5
clone size: many
J gene: TRBJ2-5
D gene: TRBD2
CDR3 protein: CASSFSGGPRGETQYF
CDR3 DNA: TGTGCCAGCAGCTTTAGCGGGGGGCCGAGGGGAGAGACCCAGTACTTC

V gene: TRBV20-1
clone size: NA
J gene: TRBJ2-7
D gene: NA
CDR3 protein: CSARERGRYEQYF
CDR3 DNA: TGCAGTGCTAGGGAGAGGGGCAGATACGAGCAGTACTTC

V gene: TRBV6-2/TRBV6-3
clone size: many
J gene: TRBJ2-5
D gene: NA
CDR3 protein: CASSPRGNLYF
CDR3 DNA: TGTGCCAGCAGCCCTCGAGGCAATCTGTACTTC

V gene: TRBV7-2
clone size: few
J gene: TRBJ2-2
D gene: NA
CDR3 protein: CASSHIGTRGSRTGELFF
CDR3 DNA: TGTGCCAGCAGTCATATCGGGACGCGGGGCTCGAGGACCGGGGAGCTGTTTTTT

V gene: TRBV6-6
clone size: NA
J gene: TRBJ1-4
D gene: NA
CDR3 protein: CASSYSQGMVGLFF
CDR3 DNA: TGTGCCAGCAGTTACTCGCAGGGTATGGTTGGGCTGTTTTTT

V gene: TRBV7-9
clone size: NA
J gene: TRBJ2-3
D gene: NA
CDR3 protein: CASSLKGLADTQYF
CDR3 DNA: TGTGCCAGCAGCTTAAAGGGGTTGGCAGATACGCAGTATTTT

V gene: TRBV4-1
clone size: many
J gene: TRBJ2-3
D gene: NA
CDR3 protein: CASSQDSHTQYF
CDR3 DNA: TGCGCCAGCAGCCAAGATAGTCATACGCAGTATTTT

V gene: TRBV4-2
clone size: many
J gene: TRBJ2-7
D gene: TRBD1
CDR3 protein: CASSQVQGGIYEQYF
CDR3 DNA: TGTGCCAGCAGCCAAGTACAGGGGGGAATCTACGAGCAGTACTTC

V gene: TRBV20-1
clone size: NA
J gene: TRBJ2-1
D gene: NA
CDR3 protein: CSAPGPPNEQFF
CDR3 DNA: TGCAGTGCTCCTGGTCCGCCGAATGAGCAGTTCTTC

V gene: TRBV7-9
clone size: NA
J gene: TRBJ2-1
D gene: TRBD2
CDR3 protein: CASGQRRTSPYNEQFF
CDR3 DNA: TGTGCCAGCGGTCAACGGAGGACTAGTCCTTACAATGAGCAGTTCTTC

V gene: TRBV12-3/TRBV12-4
clone size: many
J gene: TRBJ1-4
D gene: TRBD1
CDR3 protein: CASSIDRVGGKLFF
CDR3 DNA: TGTGCCAGCAGCATCGACAGGGTCGGTGGAAAACTGTTTTTT

V gene: TRBV6-2/TRBV6-3
clone size: many
J gene: TRBJ1-2
D gene: NA
CDR3 protein: CASTPGNLYGYTF
CDR3 DNA: TGTGCCAGCACCCCGGGGAACCTCTATGGCTACACCTTC

V gene: TRBV28
clone size: NA
J gene: TRBJ1-4
D gene: NA
CDR3 protein: CASSLGGRVGGKLFF
CDR3 DNA: TGTGCCAGCAGTTTAGGGGGAAGGGTCGGTGGAAAACTGTTTTTT

V gene: TRBV7-8
clone size: many
J gene: TRBJ2-3
D gene: NA
CDR3 protein: CASSLGAGVIGSSTDTQYF
CDR3 DNA: TGTGCCAGCAGCTTAGGGGCAGGGGTGATAGGGTCTAGCACAGATACGCAGTATTTT

V gene: TRBV28
clone size: many
J gene: TRBJ2-2
D gene: NA
CDR3 protein: CASRDTGELFF
CDR3 DNA: TGTGCCAGCAGGGACACCGGGGAGCTGTTTTTT

V gene: TRBV9
clone size: many
J gene: TRBJ2-1
D gene: TRBD2
CDR3 protein: CASSVGLAGGLSNEQFF
CDR3 DNA: TGTGCCAGCAGCGTGGGTCTAGCGGGGGGGCTAAGCAATGAGCAGTTCTTC

V gene: TRBV5-1
clone size: many
J gene: TRBJ2-3
D gene: TRBD1
CDR3 protein: CASSPTLRDRGTDTQYF
CDR3 DNA: TGCGCCAGCAGCCCAACTTTACGGGACAGGGGCACAGATACGCAGTATTTT

V gene: TRBV4-3
clone size: few
J gene: TRBJ2-2
D gene: NA
CDR3 protein: CASSGSRHANTGELFF
CDR3 DNA: TGCGCCAGCAGCGGAAGCAGGCACGCGAACACCGGGGAGCTGTTTTTT

V gene: TRBV3-1
clone size: many
J gene: TRBJ2-5
D gene: NA
CDR3 protein: CASSQDGLVEPGTQYF
CDR3 DNA: TGTGCCAGCAGCCAAGATGGGCTAGTTGAGCCGGGGACCCAGTACTTC

V gene: TRBV20-1
clone size: NA
J gene: TRBJ2-3
D gene: NA
CDR3 protein: CSADRKWDTQYF
CDR3 DNA: TGCAGTGCCGACCGAAAGTGGGATACGCAGTATTTT

V gene: TRBV9
clone size: many
J gene: TRBJ2-7
D gene: NA
CDR3 protein: CASSSGTGTREQYF
CDR3 DNA: TGTGCCAGCAGCTCCGGGACCGGGACTCGGGAGCAGTACTTC

V gene: TRBV30
clone size: few
J gene: TRBJ1-2
D gene: NA
CDR3 protein: CAWSVSVNYGYTF
CDR3 DNA: TGTGCCTGGAGTGTATCCGTGAACTATGGCTACACCTTC

V gene: TRBV27
clone size: few
J gene: TRBJ1-2
D gene: NA
CDR3 protein: CASSLQSGGDYGYTF
CDR3 DNA: TGTGCCAGCAGTTTACAATCGGGGGGCGACTATGGCTACACCTTC

V gene: TRBV7-2
clone size: many
J gene: TRBJ2-3
D gene: NA
CDR3 protein: CASSRGGGQDTQYF
CDR3 DNA: TGTGCCAGCAGTCGCGGAGGGGGTCAAGATACGCAGTATTTT

V gene: TRBV7-2
clone size: once
J gene: TRBJ2-5
D gene: TRBD2
CDR3 protein: CASSLEGTIQETQYF
CDR3 DNA: TGTGCCAGCAGCTTAGAAGGGACTATACAAGAGACCCAGTACTTC

V gene: TRBV7-8
clone size: few
J gene: TRBJ2-7
D gene: NA
CDR3 protein: CASSLVKGGYEQYF
CDR3 DNA: TGTGCCAGCAGCTTAGTAAAGGGCGGATACGAGCAGTACTTC

V gene: TRBV7-2
clone size: many
J gene: TRBJ2-5
D gene: TRBD2
CDR3 protein: CASSSLAGGSETQYF
CDR3 DNA: TGTGCCAGCAGCTCACTAGCGGGGGGGTCGGAGACCCAGTACTTC

V gene: TRBV15
clone size: once
J gene: TRBJ1-1
D gene: NA
CDR3 protein: CATSRDHLLEAFF
CDR3 DNA: TGTGCCACCAGCAGAGATCACCTACTGGAAGCTTTCTTT

V gene: TRBV20-1
clone size: many
J gene: TRBJ1-5
D gene: NA
CDR3 protein: CSAREGVQPQHF
CDR3 DNA: TGCAGTGCTAGAGAGGGGGTGCAGCCCCAGCATTTT

V gene: TRBV20-1
clone size: once
J gene: TRBJ2-5
D gene: TRBD2
CDR3 protein: CSANLAGWEETQYF
CDR3 DNA: TGCAGTGCTAACCTAGCGGGTTGGGAAGAGACCCAGTACTTC

V gene: TRBV3-1
clone size: NA
J gene: TRBJ2-5
D gene: TRBD2
CDR3 protein: CASSQRGEETQYF
CDR3 DNA: TGTGCCAGCAGCCAACGGGGGGAAGAGACCCAGTACTTC

V gene: TRBV10-3
clone size: few
J gene: TRBJ1-5
D gene: NA
CDR3 protein: CTISERVNPNQPQHF
CDR3 DNA: TGTACCATCAGTGAAAGGGTCAATCCCAATCAGCCCCAGCATTTT

V gene: TRBV21-1
clone size: many
J gene: TRBJ2-3
D gene: NA
CDR3 protein: CASSKERGSLDTQYF
CDR3 DNA: TGTGCCAGCAGCAAGGAGAGGGGGTCCCTAGATACGCAGTATTTT

V gene: TRBV9
clone size: many
J gene: TRBJ1-1
D gene: TRBD1
CDR3 protein: CASSQQGIDNEAFF
CDR3 DNA: TGTGCCAGCAGCCAACAGGGGATCGATAATGAAGCTTTCTTT

V gene: TRBV7-9
clone size: many
J gene: TRBJ2-5
D gene: TRBD2
CDR3 protein: CASSSGLAGLPQYF
CDR3 DNA: TGTGCCAGCAGCTCAGGACTAGCGGGGCTCCCCCAGTACTTC